These T cell receptor beta chains were read from a single sample in a study of blood T cell repertoires in COVID-19. Some clones are missing from TCRdb's copy, which holds only in-frame ones; the method was immunoSEQ multiplex PCR. In the table there are some 200,000 clones, 80% to 90% of which are singletons. Sequencing was done on a sample of PBMCs or T cells enriched from blood (not recorded which). Receptor source: a woman aged 50 to 65 who had been exposed to COVID-19. The CDR3 runs from the conserved cysteine through the conserved F or W. D genes are given only for firm matches. Not every row has a clone size; where given, it reads once, few, many or a size class.

d_call j_call clone_size v_call cdr3_aa cdr3_nt
TRBD1 TRBJ1-2 . TRBV6-5 CASSSPIDRDYGYTF TGTGCCAGCAGTTCGCCAATCGACAGGGACTATGGCTACACCTTC
TRBD2 TRBJ2-1 . TRBV5-6 CASRLFHRGGSSYNEQFF TGTGCCAGCAGACTTTTTCACCGCGGGGGTAGCTCCTACAATGAGCAGTTCTTC
TRBD1 TRBJ1-2 . TRBV6-6 CASSTSLGTDYYGYTF TGTGCCAGCAGTACTTCCCTCGGGACAGATTACTATGGCTACACCTTC
. TRBJ1-5 . TRBV12-3/TRBV12-4 CASSFGIYQPQHF TGTGCCAGCAGTTTCGGTATATATCAGCCCCAGCATTTT
TRBD1 TRBJ1-3 . TRBV4-2 CASSQEKMTGRNTIYF TGTGCCAGCAGCCAAGAAAAAATGACAGGGCGAAACACCATATATTTT
. TRBJ2-7 . TRBV28 CASSLRTGHSHEQYF TGTGCCAGCAGTTTGAGAACAGGACATTCCCACGAGCAGTACTTC
. TRBJ2-5 . TRBV5-4 CASSGGGSQETQYF TGTGCCAGCAGCGGGGGGGGCTCTCAAGAGACCCAGTACTTC
TRBD1 TRBJ1-3 . TRBV4-2 CASSQERQGAGRINSGNTIYF TGTGCCAGCAGCCAAGAAAGACAGGGCGCAGGAAGGATTAATTCTGGAAACACCATATATTTT
. TRBJ2-5 . TRBV15 CATSLGLSRETQYF TGTGCCACCAGCCTCGGACTATCCAGGGAGACCCAGTACTTC
TRBD1 TRBJ1-5 . TRBV28 CASSIQTGNARQPQHF TGTGCCAGCAGTATACAGACAGGGAATGCGAGACAGCCCCAGCATTTT
TRBD2 TRBJ2-2 . TRBV10-3 CAMSSGGESGELFF TGTGCCATGTCTAGCGGGGGGGAGAGCGGGGAGCTGTTTTTT
. TRBJ2-5 . TRBV18 CASSPNFQETQYF TGTGCCAGCTCACCAAACTTCCAAGAGACCCAGTACTTC
TRBD1 TRBJ1-2 . TRBV5-4 CASSLDRGRLEYGYTF TGTGCCAGCAGCTTGGACAGGGGGCGCTTGGAATATGGCTACACCTTC
. TRBJ2-5 . TRBV28 CAARGPYQETQYF TGTGCCGCGCGGGGGCCGTACCAAGAGACCCAGTACTTC
TRBD1 TRBJ2-2 . TRBV18 CASSDGQGTTGELFF TGTGCCAGCTCTGACGGACAGGGGACCACCGGGGAGCTGTTTTTT
. TRBJ1-3 . TRBV28 CASGGGLGGNTIYF TGTGCCAGCGGGGGGGGGCTAGGAGGAAACACCATATATTTT
. TRBJ1-1 . TRBV6-1 CASSEAPLKGKAFF TGTGCCAGCAGTGAAGCGCCCTTAAAGGGGAAAGCTTTCTTT
TRBD2 TRBJ2-1 . TRBV5-1 CASSSSGGGLYNEQFF TGCGCCAGCAGCTCCTCCGGCGGGGGACTCTACAATGAGCAGTTCTTC
. TRBJ2-5 . TRBV5-6 CASNNWGLVRETQYF TGTGCCAGCAATAACTGGGGGCTAGTAAGGGAGACCCAGTACTTC
. TRBJ1-1 . TRBV5-8 CASSLAGPNTEAFF TGTGCCAGCAGCCTCGCGGGGCCGAACACTGAAGCTTTCTTT
. TRBJ1-1 . TRBV19 CASSLDSPYGTEAFF TGTGCCAGTAGCCTCGACAGTCCGTACGGCACTGAAGCTTTCTTT
. TRBJ1-3 . TRBV7-9 CASSSPGLSGNTIYF TGTGCCAGCAGCTCTCCGGGACTGTCTGGAAACACCATATATTTT
TRBD1 TRBJ1-3 few TRBV28 CASRPSPGTGDSGNTIYF TGTGCCAGCAGACCAAGCCCGGGGACAGGGGATTCTGGAAACACCATATATTTT
. TRBJ1-2 . TRBV28 CASSLSKAEMYGYTF TGTGCCAGCAGTTTGTCTAAGGCGGAGATGTATGGCTACACCTTC
. TRBJ1-2 . TRBV6-5 CAAVGRGARAGYTF TGTGCCGCCGTAGGACGGGGGGCGCGAGCCGGCTACACCTTC
. TRBJ2-1 few TRBV24-1 CATSDPNAGLSSYNEQFF TGTGCCACCAGTGATCCCAACGCCGGGTTATCCTCCTACAATGAGCAGTTCTTC
TRBD1 TRBJ1-1 . TRBV18 CASSKGTGGNTEAFF TGTGCCAGCTCAAAAGGGACAGGGGGTAACACTGAAGCTTTCTTT
TRBD2 TRBJ2-7 once TRBV25-1 CASSASGGVGEQYF TGTGCCAGCAGTGCCAGCGGGGGGGTGGGCGAGCAGTACTTC
TRBD2 TRBJ2-3 . TRBV7-2 CASSFRLAGGETDTQYF TGTGCCAGCAGCTTCCGACTAGCGGGGGGAGAAACAGATACGCAGTATTTT
. TRBJ1-1 . TRBV7-8 CASSFLRKDTEAFF TGTGCCAGCAGCTTTTTGAGGAAAGACACTGAAGCTTTCTTT
TRBD1 TRBJ2-6 . TRBV11-2 CASSVEGTGVTGANVLTF TGTGCCAGCAGCGTCGAAGGGACAGGGGTCACTGGGGCCAACGTCCTGACTTTC
TRBD2 TRBJ2-1 few TRBV7-6 CASSSQASGGVSSYNEQFF TGTGCCAGCAGCTCCCAGGCTAGCGGGGGGGTGAGCTCCTACAATGAGCAGTTCTTC
. TRBJ1-1 . TRBV7-2 CASSFEVRTEAFF TGTGCCAGCAGCTTCGAGGTCAGAACTGAAGCTTTCTTT
. TRBJ2-1 . TRBV6-2/TRBV6-3 CASSWGPPNEQFF TGTGCCAGCAGTTGGGGGCCACCCAATGAGCAGTTCTTC
. TRBJ1-5 . TRBV19 CASSRGMGTSNQPQHF TGTGCCAGTAGTCGGGGGATGGGTACTAGCAATCAGCCCCAGCATTTT
TRBD1 TRBJ1-1 . TRBV2 CASRVQGGTEAFF TGTGCCAGCAGGGTACAGGGGGGCACTGAAGCTTTCTTT
TRBD2 TRBJ2-3 . TRBV9 CASSASSGGGGTDTQYF TGTGCCAGCAGCGCCAGCTCGGGCGGGGGGGGCACAGATACGCAGTATTTT
TRBD1 TRBJ1-1 . TRBV19 CASKGQGQWNTEAFF TGTGCCAGTAAAGGACAGGGGCAATGGAACACTGAAGCTTTCTTT
TRBD1 TRBJ2-7 . TRBV6-5 CASSSRGGPSYEQYF TGTGCCAGCAGTTCTCGAGGGGGCCCTTCCTACGAGCAGTACTTC
. TRBJ1-2 . TRBV6-4 CASSETTGSLSYTF TGTGCCAGCAGTGAGACGACAGGTTCTCTAAGCTACACCTTC
TRBD1 TRBJ1-1 . TRBV19 CASSLGQGNTEAFF TGTGCCAGTAGTTTAGGACAGGGGAACACTGAAGCTTTCTTT
. TRBJ1-6 . TRBV10-3 CAISEWGGSYNSPLHF TGTGCCATCAGTGAGTGGGGAGGCTCCTATAATTCACCCCTCCACTTT
TRBD1 TRBJ1-1 . TRBV9 CASSGQGMNTEAFF TGTGCCAGCAGCGGACAGGGGATGAACACTGAAGCTTTCTTT
. TRBJ2-6 few TRBV6-5 CASSYGGDGANVLTF TGTGCCAGCAGTTACGGAGGGGACGGGGCCAACGTCCTGACTTTC
TRBD1 TRBJ1-2 . TRBV5-1 CASNQQGPNYGYTF TGCGCCAGCAACCAACAGGGGCCTAACTATGGCTACACCTTC
. TRBJ1-1 . TRBV12-3/TRBV12-4 CASRADNRAFF TGTGCCAGCAGGGCCGACAATAGGGCTTTCTTT
TRBD1 TRBJ1-1 . TRBV19 CASSLTGAKNTEAFF TGTGCCAGTAGCCTCACAGGGGCGAAGAACACTGAAGCTTTCTTT
TRBD2 TRBJ2-1 . TRBV7-9 CASSRTSNEQFF TGTGCCAGCAGTAGGACTAGCAATGAGCAGTTCTTC
. TRBJ2-3 . TRBV5-5 CASSAQTPDTQYF TGTGCCAGCAGCGCACAAACCCCAGATACGCAGTATTTT
. TRBJ2-7 . TRBV5-5 CASSLHGGPYEQYF TGTGCCAGCAGCTTGCACGGGGGGCCCTACGAGCAGTACTTC